The entry that follows covers one TCR beta chain sequence. The data are from a study of shared clonotypes between healthy human individuals. Study summary: For every donor, three CD4 naive, three CD4 memory, two CD8 naive and one CD8 memory plates were used.

The CDR3 has 13 amino acids. The ends were cut back, 4 bases at V and 0 bases at J, with 5 bases in the middle. The V gene's germline CDR1 is MNHEY and CDR2 SMNVEV (reference sequence). The protocol was immunoSEQ multiplex PCR, while the TCRdb copy is restricted to in-frame clones and leaves out a portion. The repertoire holds some 1.4 million clones, with about 96% as singletons. This chain uses TRBV27 with TRBJ2-3; D is unclear. Input material: naive CD4+ T cells sorted from blood. Subset: CD45RA+ positively selected. This receptor was obtained from a man younger than 40 in good health. The chain's CDR3 is CASSSLSTDTQYF. The DNA for the CDR3 is TGTGCCAGCAGTTCCCTGAGCACAGATACGCAGTATTTT.